This entry concerns a single T cell receptor (beta chain). Its antigen remains unknown. The authors extracted RNA and reverse transcribed it into cDNA as the sequencing template. Clones were read by immunoSEQ multiplex PCR, and TCRdb kept only the in-frame ones, dropping some. Here the sample spans 3,500 to 5,000 clones, about 63% being singletons. The data originate from a study of CD8+ T cells in alopecia areata. Study findings and constraints: It was less clear whether patients shared TCRs than it was in mice, possibly because of HLA. Normal skin's resident alphabeta T cells are sequenced alongside lesional scalp T cells. Lesional tissue from the scalp (especially in alopecia totalis/universalis) showed higher clonality than normal scalp.

Germline loops: CDR1 SGHKS, CDR2 YYEKEE (reference sequence). J was trimmed by 4 bases and V by 0 bases; bases with no gene match: 1. This CDR3 spans 15 amino acids. J is TRBJ2-5 and V is TRBV5-5; 12 nucleotides align to TRBD2. The TCR comes from a human donor in good health. The sequenced sample was skin. The DNA of the CDR3 is TGTGCCAGCAGCTTGGAGGGACTAGCGGGAGAGACCCAGTACTTC. The encoded protein is CASSLEGLAGETQYF.